Below, 24 T cell receptor beta chains from the same sample are listed, as sequenced in a study of blood T cell repertoires in COVID-19. Assay used: immunoSEQ multiplex PCR; TCRdb lists only in-frame clones, some missing. The data show 100,000 or so clones, 65% to 85% seen once. Sequenced input: peripheral blood. These receptors all stem from a man aged 65 to 85 with active or convalescent COVID-19.

V is TRBV28 and J is TRBJ2-5, with 7 bases that match TRBD1. J gave up 2 bases and V 6 bases, and 9 bases lay outside the gene matches. The CDR3 is 15 residues long. Germline-derived CDR1 and CDR2 are MDHEN and SYDVKM. CDR3 bases: TGTGCCAGCAGCTTCGGGACAGTGAGGCAAGAGACCCAGTACTTC. Residues: CASSFGTVRQETQYF. Looking up the rest from reference TRBV28 and TRBJ2-5 gives the full variable domain: DVKVTQSSRYLVKRTGEKVFLECVQDMDHENMFWYRQDPGLGLRLIYFSYDVKMKEKGDIPEGYSVSREKKERFSLILESASTNQTSMYLCASSFGTVRQETQYFGPGTRLLVL.

This clone was detected only a few times. The CDR3 bases are TGCAGTGCTAGTGGTCCTAGCGGGGCACTTACTAGCACAGATACGCAGTATTTT. This sequence encodes CSASGPSGALTSTDTQYF. The J gene is TRBJ2-3, the V gene TRBV20-1, with 9 bases identical to TRBD2. Trimming at V came to 3 bases and at J to 0 bases, leaving 13 bases not matched to a gene. The CDR3 contains 18 residues. CDR1 DFQATT and CDR2 SNEGSKA come from the germline V gene (reference sequence).

V gene TRBV2 combines with J gene TRBJ1-5, with D possibly being TRBD1 (5 bases). Germline CDR1 and CDR2: SNHLY and FYNNEI. With 1 base removed from V and 4 bases from J, the gap between germline ends came to 11 bases. CDR3 length: 15 residues. CDR3 loop: CASSEVGRENQPQHF. The CDR3 DNA is TGTGCCAGCAGTGAAGTGGGCAGGGAAAATCAGCCCCAGCATTTT.

The chain couples TRBV24-1 to TRBJ1-6, with D possibly TRBD1 on 6 matching bases. Germline V gene sequence: CDR1 KGHDR, CDR2 SFDVKD. V was pared by 0 bases and J by 2 bases, with 25 bases between. CDR3 size: 22 residues. In nucleotides, the CDR3 is TGTGCCACCAGTGATTTGCCACCTCGGCAGGGGAATGGGTTGACCTATAATTCACCCCTCCACTTT. It translates to CATSDLPPRQGNGLTYNSPLHF.

The V gene is TRBV5-1, the J gene TRBJ1-2; tentatively, D is TRBD1 (6 bases). The CDR3 is made up of 16 amino acids. Germline values: CDR1 SGHRS, CDR2 YFSETQ. V lost 2 bases to trimming and J lost 11 bases, with 25 bases between them. The CDR3 region is CASSLGGLGQTEIYTF. DNA of the CDR3: TGCGCCAGCAGCTTAGGAGGCCTCGGACAGACAGAGATTTACACCTTC.

Turning to this clone: The same CDR3 can be traced to other DNA sequences in this sample. The chain employs TRBV19 and TRBJ1-2; the D is unclear. Trimming pared 3 bases from V and 6 bases from J, leaving 11 bases between. From germline, CDR1 is LNHDA and CDR2 SQIVND (reference sequence). The CDR3 is made up of 13 amino acids. CDR3 nucleotides: TGTGCCAGTAGTATCACGGGTGTCGATGGCTACACCTTC. Translating it yields CASSITGVDGYTF.

This sequence joins TRBV30 and TRBJ2-7; 7 bases fit TRBD2. Germline trimming cut 0 bases from V and 6 bases from J; bases unmatched to any gene: 5. Germline V gene sequence: CDR1 GTSNPN, CDR2 SVGIG (reference sequence). CDR3 length equals 13 residues. The CDR3: CAWSVEGGSEQYF. The DNA for the CDR3 is TGTGCCTGGAGTGTAGAGGGAGGGAGCGAGCAGTACTTC.

The V and J genes are TRBV29-1 and TRBJ1-2; TRBD1 matches 8 bases. V was pared by 7 bases and J by 6 bases, with 7 bases of the junction left unmatched. CDR3 length: 12 amino acids. Germline V lookup: CDR1 SQVTM, CDR2 ANQGSEA. The CDR3 loop reads CSEDRVGNGYTF. The CDR3 DNA reads as TGCAGCGAGGACAGGGTTGGAAATGGCTACACCTTC.

The chain couples TRBV28 to TRBJ1-4; D might be TRBD1 (6 bases). Trimming stripped 4 bases from V and 4 bases from J, with 13 bases between. The CDR3 runs 15 residues. Germline V gene data show CDR1 as MDHEN and CDR2 as SYDVKM. CDR3 nucleotides: TGTGCCAGCAGTTCCAACAGGGTACTTAATGAAAAACTGTTTTTT. Residues: CASSSNRVLNEKLFF. The complete variable domain, with remaining parts taken from reference TRBV28 and TRBJ1-4, reads DVKVTQSSRYLVKRTGEKVFLECVQDMDHENMFWYRQDPGLGLRLIYFSYDVKMKEKGDIPEGYSVSREKKERFSLILESASTNQTSMYLCASSSNRVLNEKLFFGSGTQLSVL.

The J gene is TRBJ1-2, the V gene TRBV6-5, with TRBD1 identical over 7 bases. This CDR3 contains 16 residues. Trimming took 0 bases from V and 5 from J; bases not matched to a gene: 9. Germline lookup yields CDR1 MNHEY and CDR2 SVGAGI. Here the CDR3 reads CASSYSQGGSLYGYTF. The CDR3 DNA reads as TGTGCCAGCAGTTACTCCCAGGGGGGCAGCTTGTATGGCTACACCTTC.

The sample holds one count of this clone. V usage is TRBV5-4 and J usage is TRBJ1-1, with 7 positions matching TRBD1. The germline gives CDR1 SGHNT, CDR2 YYREEE (reference sequence). The CDR3 totals 14 residues. V was clipped by 4 bases and J by 5 bases; unmatched bases: 8. The CDR3 is CASSPTGLRTEAFF. DNA of the CDR3: TGTGCCAGCAGCCCGACAGGGCTGAGGACTGAAGCTTTCTTT.

This clone was observed a single time. The V gene is TRBV30, the J gene TRBJ2-1; D perhaps matches TRBD2 (6 bases). V was cut by 6 bases and J by 0 bases, with 12 bases left in between. The CDR3 spans 14 residues. Germline CDR1 is GTSNPN and CDR2 is SVGIG (reference sequence). DNA for the CDR3: TGTGCCTGCCTTTGGGGGGACTCCTACAATGAGCAGTTCTTC. This codes for CACLWGDSYNEQFF.

This chain links TRBV11-2 with TRBJ1-2; 7 bases are shared with TRBD1. Germline CDR1 and CDR2: SGHAT and FQNNGV. V lost 5 bases to trimming and J lost 3 bases; unmatched junction nucleotides: 3. The CDR3 covers 13 residues. CDR3 region: CASSPDRDYGYTF. For the CDR3, the DNA is TGTGCCAGCAGCCCAGACAGGGACTATGGCTACACCTTC.

V usage is TRBV27 and J usage is TRBJ2-5; 11 nucleotides agree with TRBD2. The CDR3 is made up of 16 amino acids. J gave up 7 bases and V 8 bases, and 15 bases lay outside the gene matches. The germline V gene encodes CDR1 MNHEY and CDR2 SMNVEV (reference sequence). This CDR3 reads CASCLSASGGLGTQYF. CDR3 DNA: TGTGCCAGCTGTCTCTCGGCTAGCGGGGGGTTGGGGACCCAGTACTTC.

The CDR3 DNA reads TGCGCCAGCAGCTTGAGCAGTCAGGGTTGGACTGAAGCTTTCTTT. Translating it yields CASSLSSQGWTEAFF. The chain uses TRBV5-1 and TRBJ1-1; TRBD1 might be the D (5 bases). Germline CDR1 SGHRS, CDR2 YFSETQ. CDR3 length: 15 residues. The V end lost 1 base, the J end lost 5 bases, and 15 bases lay between the germline ends.

This clone was counted only a few times. V and J are TRBV5-1 and TRBJ1-5, with TRBD1 identical over 7 bases. Trimming at V came to 4 bases and at J to 2 bases, leaving 3 bases not matched to a gene. The V gene's germline CDR1 is SGHRS and CDR2 YFSETQ. This CDR3 is built from 14 residues. The CDR3 bases are TGCGCCAGCAGCGCGGGGACAGGCAATCAGCCCCAGCATTTT. Translation gives CASSAGTGNQPQHF.

V and J are TRBV18 and TRBJ1-3; TRBD1 matches 8 bases. The CDR3 is made up of 16 amino acids. The germline gives CDR1 KGHSH, CDR2 LQKENI. The V gene end was trimmed by 2 bases and the J gene end by 1 base; junction bases not matched to a gene: 4. CDR3 amino acids: CASSPTQGGSGNTIYF. The CDR3 DNA is TGTGCCAGCTCACCAACACAGGGGGGTTCTGGAAACACCATATATTTT.

V is TRBV15 and J is TRBJ1-4; 7 nucleotides line up with TRBD1. Trimming removed 0 bases from V and 4 bases from J; junction bases left unmatched: 11. Germline V gene data show CDR1 as LNHNV and CDR2 as YYDKDF (reference sequence). This CDR3 has 18 residues. Written as DNA, the CDR3 is TGTGCCACCAGCAGAGATCCCCCGACAGGGACCTATAATGAAAAACTGTTTTTT. Protein: CATSRDPPTGTYNEKLFF.

This clone was counted only a few times. The gene calls are TRBV18 and TRBJ2-7, with a possible D match to TRBD1 (5 bases). The CDR3 length is 14 residues. Per the germline V gene, CDR1 is KGHSH and CDR2 is LQKENI. The ends were cut back, 3 bases at V and 5 bases at J, with 14 bases in the middle. The CDR3 region is CASSPWGAHDEQYF. In DNA form, the CDR3 reads TGTGCCAGCTCACCTTGGGGCGCACATGACGAGCAGTACTTC.

This sequence joins TRBV2 and TRBJ2-3, with TRBD2 matching 9 bases. The junction had 9 bases not matched to a gene; V was cut back by 6 bases and J by 2 bases. Germline V CDR1 and CDR2: SNHLY, FYNNEI. The CDR3 is made up of 16 amino acids. The CDR3 nucleotides read TGTGCCAGCAGGACGGCGAAGCGGGGGGACACAGATACGCAGTATTTT. It is translated as CASRTAKRGDTDTQYF.

The chain's CDR3 is CATSRVLRVNEKLFF. Written as DNA, the CDR3 is TGTGCCACCAGCAGAGTACTCAGGGTTAATGAAAAACTGTTTTTT. The chain couples TRBV15 to TRBJ1-4; TRBD1 is a possible D gene (5 bases). V was shortened by 1 base and J by 4 bases, with 10 bases between the two germline ends. Germline values: CDR1 LNHNV, CDR2 YYDKDF (reference sequence). The CDR3 spans 15 residues. Filled out from reference TRBV15 and TRBJ1-4, the complete variable domain reads DAMVIQNPRYQVTQFGKPVTLSCSQTLNHNVMYWYQQKSSQAPKLLFHYYDKDFNNEADTPDNFQSRRPNTSFCFLDIRSPGLGDTAMYLCATSRVLRVNEKLFFGSGTQLSVL.

This rearrangement joins TRBV19 to TRBJ2-3, with D hard to call. CDR1 is LNHDA, CDR2 SQIVND, per germline (reference sequence). The V and J ends lost 1 base and 1 base respectively, with 15 bases between them. There are 17 residues in the CDR3. The DNA of the CDR3 is TGTGCCAGTAGTATAGTCGTGGCCTTACGGGGCACAGATACGCAGTATTTT. Translated: CASSIVVALRGTDTQYF. The entire variable domain, with the rest obtained from reference TRBV19 and TRBJ2-3, is as follows: DGGITQSPKYLFRKEGQNVTLSCEQNLNHDAMYWYRQDPGQGLRLIYYSQIVNDFQKGDIAEGYSVSREKKESFPLTVTSAQKNPTAFYLCASSIVVALRGTDTQYFGPGTRLTVL.

The rearrangement links TRBV23-1 to TRBJ2-7, with D perhaps matching TRBD1 (6 bases). TRBV23-1 is filed as an ORF, its function uncertain. This CDR3 region has 17 residues. Between the trimmed V and J ends, which lost 5 bases and 0 bases, there was a span of 20 bases. CDR3 sequence: CASSTKPPGEPSYEQYF. Here the CDR3 DNA reads TGCGCCAGCAGTACAAAGCCCCCAGGGGAGCCCTCCTACGAGCAGTACTTC.

V gene TRBV18 combines with J gene TRBJ2-1; 8 nucleotides line up with TRBD1. The CDR3 extends over 16 amino acids. Germline CDR1 is KGHSH and CDR2 is LQKENI. J gave up 6 bases and V 3 bases, and 10 bases lay outside the gene matches. CDR3 DNA: TGTGCCAGCTCACCTGGGGCGGGACAGGTCGGCAATGAGCAGTTCTTC. Encoded protein: CASSPGAGQVGNEQFF.